The 24 T cell receptor beta chains presented below share a single source sample, sequenced in a study of shared clonotypes between healthy human individuals. Here immunoSEQ multiplex PCR was the method, and the copy in TCRdb shows in-frame clones only, minus some. Here the sample spans around 1.1 million clones, around 78% being singletons. Sequencing input: memory CD4+ T cells from PBMCs. As for subset: CD45RA-negative fraction. The receptors derive from a man aged 18 to 29 in good health. Some clones in this sample may be carry-over from other donors' samples.

In the case of this clone: This CDR3 is also generated by other DNA sequences in the sample. The chain has TRBV28 and TRBJ2-6; tentatively, D is TRBD2 (6 bases). V lost 6 bases and J 2 bases, leaving 11 bases between the germline ends. This CDR3 has 15 residues. Per the germline V gene, CDR1 is MDHEN and CDR2 is SYDVKM. Here the CDR3 reads CASRPGGAGANVLTF. Written as DNA, the CDR3 is TGTGCCAGCAGGCCAGGAGGGGCTGGGGCCAACGTCCTGACTTTC.

The chain links TRBV10-1 to TRBJ1-1, with D perhaps matching TRBD1 (5 bases). Germline values: CDR1 WNHNN, CDR2 SYGVQD (reference sequence). V lost 3 bases and J 2 bases, leaving 13 bases between the germline ends. This CDR3 contains 15 residues. The CDR3 is CASSDGTLGNTEAFF. The CDR3 DNA reads as TGCGCCAGCAGTGATGGGACGCTGGGAAACACTGAAGCTTTCTTT.

In this sample, this clone turned up a few times. The V gene is TRBV5-4, the J gene TRBJ1-2; 8 bases map to TRBD1. Losses at the gene ends were 4 bases for V and 3 bases for J; bases not matched to a gene: 8. The germline CDR1 and CDR2 sequences are SGHNT and YYREEE (reference sequence). CDR3 length: 15 amino acids. The CDR3 bases are TGTGCCAGCAGCGGTCCCGGGACAGGCGACTATGGCTACACCTTC. Its protein product is CASSGPGTGDYGYTF.

About this clone itself: The sample has other DNA sequences that encode this CDR3 too. The CDR3 DNA reads TGTGCCAGCAGCCCCCGACTAGCGGGATCGGGGAATGAGCAGTTCTTC. As protein: CASSPRLAGSGNEQFF. The V gene is TRBV11-2, the J gene TRBJ2-1; TRBD2 matches 11 bases. J lost 7 bases, V lost 5 bases, and 10 bases had no gene match. The CDR3 spans 16 residues. The germline V gene encodes CDR1 SGHAT and CDR2 FQNNGV.

Concerning this clone: Other DNA sequences in this specimen translate into the identical CDR3. V gene TRBV15 combines with J gene TRBJ2-2; D is unclear. Looked up from germline, CDR1 is LNHNV and CDR2 is YYDKDF (reference sequence). This CDR3 contains 16 residues. Trimming took 0 bases from V and 1 from J, leaving 9 bases between them. CDR3 sequence: CATSREVPGNTGELFF. CDR3 sequence (DNA): TGTGCCACCAGCAGAGAGGTACCAGGGAACACCGGGGAGCTGTTTTTT.

This chain uses TRBV28 with TRBJ1-2; 7 bases line up with TRBD1. Germline values: CDR1 MDHEN, CDR2 SYDVKM. V dropped 8 bases and J dropped 4; count of bases not matched to a gene: 4. The CDR3 sequence is 12 residues long. CDR3 bases: TGTGCCAGCGGGACAGAGATCTATGGCTACACCTTC. Protein: CASGTEIYGYTF.

V is TRBV10-1 and J is TRBJ2-1; D is perhaps TRBD1 (5 bases). Between the trimmed V and J ends, which lost 3 bases and 5 bases, there was a span of 5 bases. The CDR3 sequence is 12 residues long. Germline assignment: CDR1 WNHNN and CDR2 SYGVQD (reference sequence). CDR3 nucleotides: TGCGCCAGCAGTGACAGGGACAATGAGCAGTTCTTC. Encoded protein: CASSDRDNEQFF.

Regarding this clone: No DNA is shown, since the ends of the CDR3 on it are uncertain; the CDR3 is the one TCRdb lists. The J gene is TRBJ2-7, the V gene TRBV12-2; the table's TRBD2 call for D was not verified on the DNA. TRBV12-2 is a listed pseudogene. Counting both end residues, the CDR3 totals 22 amino acids. CDR3: CASRLAHPPTSVYICGSYEQYF.

The chain combines TRBV7-3 with TRBJ2-3; D is possibly TRBD2 (5 bases). Trimming took 5 bases from V and 8 from J, leaving 23 bases between them. Germline V lookup: CDR1 SGHTA, CDR2 FQGTGA. This CDR3 spans 16 amino acids. The CDR3 region has the DNA TGTGCCAGCAGCCCGACCAGAGGACTGGCCGGAGGTACGCAGTATTTT. Translated: CASSPTRGLAGGTQYF.

V usage is TRBV11-2 and J usage is TRBJ2-3; TRBD1 matches at 9 bases. Germline CDR1 SGHAT, CDR2 FQNNGV. V shed 0 bases, J shed 14 bases, and the junction held 3 bases outside the gene matches. This CDR3 spans 12 amino acids. The CDR3 nucleotides are TGTGCCAGCAGCTTAGATGGGACAGGGTCGTATTTT. This gives the protein CASSLDGTGSYF. The full variable domain, with the rest looked up from reference TRBV11-2 and TRBJ2-3, is EAGVAQSPRYKIIEKRQSVAFWCNPISGHATLYWYQQILGQGPKLLIQFQNNGVVDDSQLPKDRFSAERLKGVDSTLKIQPAKLEDSAVYLCASSLDGTGSYFGPGTRLTVL.

This chain connects TRBV13 to TRBJ2-7, with TRBD2 as a possible D gene (5 bases). CDR3 length equals 16 residues. The germline V and J ends were trimmed by 5 bases and 3 bases, with 20 bases remaining between them. The germline V gene has CDR1 PRHDT and CDR2 FYEKMQ (reference sequence). CDR3 region: CASSPGRARPNYEQYF. CDR3 sequence (DNA): TGTGCCAGCAGCCCTGGGCGGGCGCGACCTAACTACGAGCAGTACTTC.

The chain is built from TRBV6-5 and TRBJ2-6, with D unclear. CDR3 size: 15 residues. Trimming took off 6 bases at V and 0 bases at J, with 9 bases between the two ends. Germline loops: CDR1 MNHEY, CDR2 SVGAGI. The CDR3 DNA sequence: TGTGCCAGCAGACCCACCGCCTCTGGGGCCAACGTCCTGACTTTC. It specifies CASRPTASGANVLTF.

CDR3 residues: CASNSPGTGTAFF. The CDR3, as DNA: TGTGCCAGCAATAGTCCCGGGACAGGTACGGCTTTCTTT. This chain uses TRBV27 with TRBJ1-1, with 8 bases lining up with TRBD1. Germline CDR1 MNHEY, CDR2 SMNVEV (reference sequence). Germline trimming cut 7 bases from V and 11 bases from J; bases unmatched to any gene: 12. The CDR3 runs 13 residues.

This chain links TRBV7-3 with TRBJ1-2; a weak D match, TRBD1 (5 bases). This CDR3 is built from 15 residues. The germline V and J ends were trimmed by 5 bases and 8 bases, with 21 bases remaining between them. The germline CDR1 and CDR2 sequences are SGHTA and FQGTGA. CDR3 in amino acids: CASSPVGGEWEGYTF. The CDR3 nucleotides read TGTGCCAGCAGCCCGGTGGGGGGAGAGTGGGAGGGCTACACCTTC. Filled out from reference TRBV7-3 and TRBJ1-2, the complete variable domain reads GAGVSQTPSNKVTEKGKYVELRCDPISGHTALYWYRQSLGQGPEFLIYFQGTGAADDSGLPNDRFFAVRPEGSVSTLKIQRTERGDSAVYLCASSPVGGEWEGYTFGSGTRLTVV.

CDR3 loop: CASTATRGTDTQYF. CDR3 DNA sequence: TGTGCCAGTACCGCCACCAGGGGCACAGATACGCAGTATTTT. The rearrangement joins TRBV19 to TRBJ2-3; D might be TRBD1 (5 bases). This CDR3 is built from 14 residues. Germline assignment: CDR1 LNHDA and CDR2 SQIVND (reference sequence). V lost 7 bases, J lost 1 base, and 12 bases lay in between.

The chain couples TRBV28 to TRBJ2-5, with D unclear. Per germline, CDR1 MDHEN and CDR2 SYDVKM. This CDR3 contains 13 residues. V was pared by 5 bases and J by 5 bases, with 12 bases between. CDR3: CASSRPDEETQYF. The CDR3 coding sequence is TGTGCCAGCAGTCGACCGGACGAGGAGACCCAGTACTTC. The full variable domain, with the rest looked up from reference TRBV28 and TRBJ2-5, is DVKVTQSSRYLVKRTGEKVFLECVQDMDHENMFWYRQDPGLGLRLIYFSYDVKMKEKGDIPEGYSVSREKKERFSLILESASTNQTSMYLCASSRPDEETQYFGPGTRLLVL.

The chain links TRBV27 to TRBJ2-1; D remains unclear. Germline CDR1 is MNHEY and CDR2 is SMNVEV (reference sequence). V was cut by 6 bases and J by 0 bases, with 18 bases left in between. This CDR3 region has 17 residues. CDR3 in amino acids: CASRRRAGPSSYNEQFF. CDR3 DNA: TGTGCCAGCAGACGACGGGCCGGACCGAGCTCCTACAATGAGCAGTTCTTC.

This clone was counted only a few times. A much larger clonotype is one base distant, so this may be a read error. The chain uses TRBV11-1 and TRBJ2-7; 7 positions agree with TRBD1. The CDR3 length is 14 residues. Germline values: CDR1 SGHAT, CDR2 FQDESV (reference sequence). The V gene end was trimmed by 5 bases and the J gene end by 0 bases; junction bases not matched to a gene: 4. CDR3 loop: CASSQGQSSYEQYF. CDR3 sequence (DNA): TGTGCCAGCAGCCAGGGACAGAGCTCCTACGAGCAGTACTTC.

The sample holds many counts of this clone. V and J are TRBV2 and TRBJ2-3; D remains ambiguous. This CDR3 region has 15 residues. CDR1 and CDR2 (germline): SNHLY, FYNNEI. V shed 7 bases and J shed 3 bases, with 17 bases lying between them. The CDR3 is CASKERIRTTDTQYF. The CDR3 nucleotides are TGTGCCAGCAAAGAGCGCATCAGAACGACAGATACGCAGTATTTT.

The genes are TRBV30 and TRBJ2-7; 7 positions agree with TRBD2. Germline CDR1 and CDR2: GTSNPN and SVGIG (reference sequence). CDR3 length: 14 residues. The V segment lost 0 bases and the J segment 3 bases; nucleotides outside the gene matches: 5. CDR3 bases: TGTGCCTGGAGTGTAAGTACTAGCGTCTACGAGCAGTACTTC. Its protein is CAWSVSTSVYEQYF.

The genes are TRBV28 and TRBJ2-7, with 8 bases matching TRBD1. Germline CDR1 is MDHEN and CDR2 is SYDVKM. Germline trimming cut 5 bases from V and 3 bases from J; bases unmatched to any gene: 6. This CDR3 is built from 14 residues. The CDR3 DNA reads TGTGCCAGCAGTCCGACAGGGGCCATCTACGAGCAGTACTTC. It encodes CASSPTGAIYEQYF.

J is TRBJ1-5 and V is TRBV2, with TRBD1 identical over 9 bases. Trimming cost V 6 bases and J 5 bases; bases outside gene matches: 2. Looked up from germline, CDR1 is SNHLY and CDR2 is FYNNEI. The CDR3 contains 13 residues. The CDR3 protein is CASRDRGYQPQHF. The CDR3 region has the DNA TGTGCCAGCAGAGACAGGGGGTATCAGCCCCAGCATTTT.

Notes on this clone: Other nucleotide sequences in the sample specify the same CDR3. CDR3 bases: TGTGCCAGCAGCTTAGGCGGGAGGGCCGTAGATACGCAGTATTTT. Residues: CASSLGGRAVDTQYF. The chain recombines TRBV5-4 with TRBJ2-3, with 9 bases fitting TRBD2. The CDR3 is 15 amino acids. V lost 2 bases, J lost 5 bases, and 6 bases stayed unmatched. The germline V gene encodes CDR1 SGHNT and CDR2 YYREEE (reference sequence).

The chain is built from TRBV28 and TRBJ2-7; D is perhaps TRBD1 (6 bases). From germline, CDR1 is MDHEN and CDR2 SYDVKM. V dropped 6 bases and J dropped 2 bases, with 17 bases sitting between them. This CDR3 is built from 15 residues. For the CDR3, the DNA is TGTGCCAGCAGCCTCGGACAGCTATCTACCTACGAGCAGTACTTC. It is translated as CASSLGQLSTYEQYF.